A single sample is the source of the 24 T cell receptor beta chains below, sequenced in a study of CD8 T cells in Susac syndrome. Reverse transcription of roughly 0.5 to 1 ug RNA used random hexamers. TCRdb analysed the immunoSEQ multiplex PCR reads with MiXCR anew, one entry per CDR3 protein. Of about 160,000 distinct CDR3 sequences listed, 93% were seen once; the top ten hold around 0.13%. What was sequenced was CD4+ T cells from PBMCs. These receptors were taken from a human donor in good health.

The chain recombines TRBV29-1 with TRBJ2-7; possible D gene TRBD2, 6 bases. Germline values: CDR1 SQVTM, CDR2 ANQGSEA. Trimming removed 7 bases from V and 3 bases from J, with 25 bases in between. The CDR3 is 16 residues long. The CDR3 DNA follows: TGCAGCGCAGAGCTCCGGGAGAAAGGAGAGGACTACGAGCAGTACTTC. The encoded protein is CSAELREKGEDYEQYF.

This clonotype showed up just once. The rearrangement links TRBV5-1 to TRBJ2-5; D tentatively fits TRBD1 or TRBD2 (5 bases each). CDR1 is SGHRS and CDR2 is YFSETQ in the germline V gene. The CDR3 consists of 16 residues. Trimming pared 2 bases from V and 2 bases from J, leaving 16 bases between. Here the CDR3 reads CASSLSKGWGQETQYF. The CDR3 DNA reads TGCGCCAGCAGCTTATCGAAGGGGTGGGGGCAAGAGACCCAGTACTTC.

The gene calls are TRBV3-1 and TRBJ2-3; D is tentatively TRBD1 or TRBD2 (5 bases each). The CDR3 spans 17 residues. Germline V gene data show CDR1 as LGHDT and CDR2 as YNNKEL (reference sequence). V was cut by 0 bases and J by 0 bases, with 13 bases left in between. CDR3 coding DNA: TGTGCCAGCAGCCAAGATCTGGGACCGGGAAGCACAGATACGCAGTATTTT. Residues: CASSQDLGPGSTDTQYF.

The chain has TRBV9 and TRBJ1-6; 7 positions agree with TRBD1. The V segment lost 4 bases and the J segment 7 bases; nucleotides outside the gene matches: 5. Per the germline V gene, CDR1 is SGDLS and CDR2 is YYNGEE. The CDR3 totals 14 residues. The CDR3 region is CASSTGQLNSPLHF. In DNA form, the CDR3 reads TGTGCCAGCAGCACGGGACAGCTGAATTCACCCCTCCACTTT.

V gene TRBV20-1 combines with J gene TRBJ1-1; D unclear. Germline CDR1 DFQATT, CDR2 SNEGSKA (reference sequence). The CDR3 covers 12 residues. V dropped 6 bases and J dropped 4 bases, with 12 bases sitting between them. CDR3 amino acids: CSATDLGTEAFF. The DNA of the CDR3 is TGCAGTGCGACTGACCTGGGCACTGAAGCTTTCTTT.

This chain links TRBV24-1 with TRBJ2-3, with TRBD2 matching 10 bases. CDR3 size: 18 residues. CDR1 is KGHDR, CDR2 SFDVKD, per germline. Unmatched junction bases numbered 10, after V lost 3 bases and J lost 2 bases. The CDR3 DNA reads as TGTGCCACCAGTGATGGTTTGACTAGCGGGTCAGCCACAGATACGCAGTATTTT. This codes for CATSDGLTSGSATDTQYF.

The genes are TRBV4-2 and TRBJ1-1, with 7 nucleotides matching TRBD1. Germline CDR1 is LGHNA and CDR2 is YNFKEQ. V lost 4 bases and J lost 0; bases outside the gene matches: 8. This CDR3 comprises 16 residues. CDR3: CASSPTVDRVNTEAFF. The CDR3 nucleotides are TGTGCCAGCAGCCCGACGGTCGACAGGGTGAACACTGAAGCTTTCTTT.

This clonotype was detected only a few times. The rearrangement links TRBV6-5 to TRBJ1-1; possibly TRBD1 for D (5 bases). The CDR3 loop spans 14 amino acids. The germline V gene encodes CDR1 MNHEY and CDR2 SVGAGI. Trimming cost V 6 bases and J 0 bases, with 11 bases left between them. CDR3 in amino acids: CASRTGGMNTEAFF. DNA for the CDR3: TGTGCCAGCAGGACGGGGGGGATGAACACTGAAGCTTTCTTT.

This chain joins TRBV5-1 and TRBJ2-5, with TRBD1 matching 7 bases. CDR1 is SGHRS, CDR2 YFSETQ, per germline. With 6 bases clipped from V and 7 bases from J, the junction kept 12 bases outside the gene matches. The CDR3 is 14 amino acids. CDR3 in amino acids: CASTSTGPDVTQYF. Written as DNA, the CDR3 is TGCGCCAGCACCTCGACAGGGCCCGACGTGACCCAGTACTTC.

The genes are TRBV2 and TRBJ2-7; D possibly corresponds to TRBD1 (6 bases). The CDR3 is 13 amino acids. Germline CDR1 and CDR2: SNHLY and FYNNEI. V gave up 5 bases and J gave up 5 bases, with 13 bases separating them. CDR3 nucleotide sequence: TGTGCCAGCAGTCGCATAACAGGGAACGAGCAGTACTTC. Encoded protein: CASSRITGNEQYF. The full variable domain, in which reference TRBV2 and TRBJ2-7 provide the parts outside the CDR3, is EPEVTQTPSHQVTQMGQEVILRCVPISNHLYFYWYRQILGQKVEFLVSFYNNEISEKSEIFDDQFSVERPDGSNFTLKIRSTKLEDSAMYFCASSRITGNEQYFGPGTRLTVT.

This chain joins TRBV5-4 and TRBJ2-7; D remains ambiguous. Trimming left V 4 bases short and J 5 bases short, with 10 bases between. The CDR3 is 12 amino acids. Germline V gene data show CDR1 as SGHNT and CDR2 as YYREEE (reference sequence). CDR3 residues: CASSLGPHEQYF. The CDR3, as DNA: TGTGCCAGCAGCCTCGGGCCCCACGAGCAGTACTTC.

CDR3 sequence (DNA): TGTGCCAGCAGGCTGGGGGGAACAAGTATCGAGACCCAGTACTTC. This codes for CASRLGGTSIETQYF. This chain joins TRBV5-4 and TRBJ2-5; a possible D gene is TRBD2 (6 bases). Germline CDR1 and CDR2: SGHNT and YYREEE (reference sequence). Deletions cut 5 bases from V and 5 bases from J, with 19 bases between. This CDR3 comprises 15 residues.

The CDR3 loop reads CASSAGGLDYNEQFF. CDR3 DNA: TGTGCCAGCAGCGCAGGGGGCCTCGACTACAATGAGCAGTTCTTC. The rearrangement joins TRBV2 to TRBJ2-1; 8 bases map to TRBD1. Germline V gene data show CDR1 as SNHLY and CDR2 as FYNNEI. The V segment lost 6 bases and the J segment 3 bases; nucleotides outside the gene matches: 7. This CDR3 is 15 amino acids long.

Notes on this clonotype: Germline and junction disagree at one end, which may indicate a read error. The chain couples TRBV2 to TRBJ2-3; 7 positions match TRBD2. CDR3 size: 12 residues. CDR1 SNHLY and CDR2 FYNNEI come from the germline V gene. CDR3 protein: CASMTSTDTQYF. In nucleotides, the CDR3 is TGTGCCAGCATGACTAGCACGGATACGCAGTATTTT.

CDR3 DNA: TGTGCCAGCAGTGTCTCTATGACTAGCCTGGCGCAGTATTTT. Translation: CASSVSMTSLAQYF. This chain uses TRBV2 with TRBJ2-3; TRBD2 matches 7 bases. Germline CDR1 is SNHLY and CDR2 is FYNNEI. CDR3 size: 14 residues. Trimming at V came to 4 bases and at J to 10 bases, leaving 11 bases not matched to a gene.

The J gene is TRBJ1-4, the V gene TRBV28, with unresolved D. The CDR3 is made up of 13 amino acids. Germline V CDR1 and CDR2: MDHEN, SYDVKM. Trimming took off 5 bases at V and 8 bases at J, with 12 bases between the two ends. CDR3 sequence: CASSPPTGEKLFF. The CDR3 DNA reads as TGTGCCAGCAGTCCTCCGACGGGGGAAAAACTGTTTTTT. The entire variable domain, with the rest obtained from reference TRBV28 and TRBJ1-4, is as follows: DVKVTQSSRYLVKRTGEKVFLECVQDMDHENMFWYRQDPGLGLRLIYFSYDVKMKEKGDIPEGYSVSREKKERFSLILESASTNQTSMYLCASSPPTGEKLFFGSGTQLSVL.

The DNA for the CDR3 is TGTGCCAGCAGCCAAGCGGGAGGAGGGAATGAGCAGTTCTTC. Residues: CASSQAGGGNEQFF. The genes are TRBV3-1 and TRBJ2-1; 7 bases align to TRBD2. V lost 1 base to trimming and J lost 7 bases; unmatched junction nucleotides: 4. Germline CDR1 is LGHDT and CDR2 is YNNKEL (reference sequence). This CDR3 is 14 amino acids long.

J is TRBJ2-7 and V is TRBV7-9; D gene unclear. With 5 bases removed from V and 5 bases from J, the gap between germline ends came to 7 bases. This CDR3 comprises 11 residues. Germline V CDR1 and CDR2: SEHNR, FQNEAQ (reference sequence). CDR3 nucleotides: TGTGCCAGCAGCCCAGCCCACGAGCAGTACTTC. Encoded protein: CASSPAHEQYF.

V gene TRBV18 combines with J gene TRBJ1-1, with D unresolved. Per germline, CDR1 KGHSH and CDR2 LQKENI. Between the trimmed V and J ends, which lost 3 bases and 1 base, there was a span of 9 bases. The CDR3 spans 14 residues. CDR3 coding DNA: TGTGCCAGCTCACCTCTGGGCGGGAACACTGAAGCTTTCTTT. Translating it yields CASSPLGGNTEAFF. Full variable domain (remainder filled in from reference TRBV18 and TRBJ1-1): NAGVMQNPRHLVRRRGQEARLRCSPMKGHSHVYWYRQLPEEGLKFMVYLQKENIIDESGMPKERFSAEFPKEGPSILRIQQVVRGDSAAYFCASSPLGGNTEAFFGQGTRLTVV.

A remark on this clonotype: The conserved closing phenylalanine or tryptophan is absent in this CDR3, likely reflecting a read error. The chain employs TRBV7-2 and TRBJ1-1; perhaps TRBD1 as D (6 bases). V lost 3 bases to trimming and J lost 4 bases, with 15 bases between them. The germline CDR1 and CDR2 sequences are SGHTA and FQGNSA. The CDR3 covers 15 residues. The CDR3 is CASSFRGAGATEAFL. Written as DNA, the CDR3 is TGTGCCAGCAGCTTCAGAGGGGCAGGGGCCACTGAAGCTTTCCTT.

The V and J genes are TRBV5-1 and TRBJ2-2; D unresolved. This CDR3 spans 14 amino acids. Germline V gene lookup returns CDR1 SGHRS and CDR2 YFSETQ. V lost 1 base and J lost 3, with 7 bases in between. The CDR3 DNA is TGCGCCAGCAGCTTGAGTCTCGACACCGGGGAGCTGTTTTTT. It translates to CASSLSLDTGELFF.

In its sample, this clonotype was seen a few times. An end of the junction differs from the germline gene, which may be a read error. The rearrangement links TRBV5-1 to TRBJ2-5, with D unclear. Germline CDR1 reads SGHRS; CDR2 reads YFSETQ. The CDR3 spans 11 residues. The CDR3, as DNA: TGTGCCAGCAGCTTGGAAGAGACCCAGTACTTC. Translated, it gives CASSLEETQYF. Complete variable domain (other parts from reference TRBV5-1 and TRBJ2-5): KAGVTQTPRYLIKTRGQQVTLSCSPISGHRSVSWYQQTPGQGLQFLFEYFSETQRNKGNFPGRFSGRQFSNSRSEMNVSTLELGDSALYLCASSLEETQYFGPGTRLLVL.

This chain uses TRBV30 with TRBJ2-1, with a possible D match to TRBD2 (6 bases). Germline V CDR1 and CDR2: GTSNPN, SVGIG (reference sequence). This CDR3 is 11 amino acids long. The V end was cut by 4 bases, the J end by 6 bases, with 7 bases between. CDR3 protein: CAWTGVNEQFF. CDR3 DNA: TGTGCCTGGACGGGGGTCAATGAGCAGTTCTTC. Variable domain in full (rest from reference TRBV30 and TRBJ2-1): SQTIHQWPATLVQPVGSPLSLECTVEGTSNPNLYWYRQAAGRGLQLLFYSVGIGQISSEVPQNLSASRPQDRQFILSSKKLLLSDSGFYLCAWTGVNEQFFGPGTRLTVL.

The chain joins TRBV29-1 to TRBJ1-5; D may be TRBD1 (5 bases). The CDR3 spans 13 residues. V lost 4 bases and J 8 bases, leaving 15 bases between the germline ends. Germline CDR1 reads SQVTM; CDR2 reads ANQGSEA. CDR3 DNA sequence: TGCAGCGTTGTCGGAGGGGTGGGAGAGCCCCAGCATTTT. As protein: CSVVGGVGEPQHF.